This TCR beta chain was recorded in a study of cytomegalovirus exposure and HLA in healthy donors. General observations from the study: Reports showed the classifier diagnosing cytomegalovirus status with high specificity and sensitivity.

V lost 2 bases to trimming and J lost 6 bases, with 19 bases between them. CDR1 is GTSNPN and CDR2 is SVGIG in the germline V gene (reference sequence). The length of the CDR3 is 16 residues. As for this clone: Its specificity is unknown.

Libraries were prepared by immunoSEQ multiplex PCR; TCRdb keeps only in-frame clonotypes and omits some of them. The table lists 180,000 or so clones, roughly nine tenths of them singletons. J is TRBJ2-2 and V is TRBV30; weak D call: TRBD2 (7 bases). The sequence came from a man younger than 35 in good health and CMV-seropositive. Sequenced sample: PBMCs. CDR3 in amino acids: CAWSPPGGHPSGELFF. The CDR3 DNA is TGTGCCTGGAGTCCCCCGGGGGGCCACCCATCCGGGGAGCTGTTTTTT.